This TCR beta chain was documented in a study of T-cell reconstitution after alpha-beta-depleted transplantation in children. Researchers prepared the TCRbeta library using unique molecular identifiers, the study reports. TCRdb reprocessed the PCR reads via MiXCR and lists one record per CDR3 protein. The sample includes around 410,000 distinct CDR3 sequences, approximately 11% seen only once; the top ten take roughly 5%. The CDR3 contains 18 residues. V lost 5 bases to trimming and J lost 4 bases; unmatched junction nucleotides: 12. The germline gives CDR1 MNHEY, CDR2 SMNVEV (reference sequence). Only a few counts were recorded for this clonotype.

The sequence derives from a human donor who donated a stem cell graft to a child with acute myeloid leukemia. The J gene is TRBJ2-2, the V gene TRBV27; TRBD1 agrees at 11 bases. The sample was PBMCs from the stem cell graft donor, taken from the stem cell graft. CDR3 region: CASSPRDRGELGTGELFF. CDR3 nucleotides: TGTGCCAGCAGTCCTCGGGACAGGGGGGAATTGGGCACCGGGGAGCTGTTTTTT.